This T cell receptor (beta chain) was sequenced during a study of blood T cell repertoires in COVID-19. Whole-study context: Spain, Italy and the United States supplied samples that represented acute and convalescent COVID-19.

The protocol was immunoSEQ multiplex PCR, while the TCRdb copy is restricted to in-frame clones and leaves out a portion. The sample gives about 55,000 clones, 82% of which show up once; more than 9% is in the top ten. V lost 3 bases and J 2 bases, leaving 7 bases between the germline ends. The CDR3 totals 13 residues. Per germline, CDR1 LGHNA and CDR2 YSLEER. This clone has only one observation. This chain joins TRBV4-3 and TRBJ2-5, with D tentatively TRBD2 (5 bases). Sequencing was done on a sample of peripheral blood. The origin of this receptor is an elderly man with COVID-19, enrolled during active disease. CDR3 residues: CASSHGVQETQYF. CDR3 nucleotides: TGCGCCAGCAGCCACGGGGTTCAAGAGACCCAGTACTTC.